These 11 T cell receptor beta chains came from one sample sequenced in a study of T cells in Graves' hyperthyroidism and ophthalmopathy. Researchers took RNA transcripts and amplified the TCR beta CDR3 regions from them. TCR CDR3 regions were first amplified by RT-PCR with HTBI primers. A single record per CDR3 protein comes from TCRdb applying MiXCR to the multiplex PCR reads. The sample records approximately 520,000 distinct CDR3 sequences, 20% being singletons. The sample comprised blood. These receptor sequences come from a man in his late teens or twenties with Graves' hyperthyroidism.

Comment on this clonotype: This may come from a read error, since a much larger clone is one base off. The J gene is TRBJ1-1, the V gene TRBV7-8; D gene uncertain. Germline V gene lookup returns CDR1 SGHVS and CDR2 FQNEAQ. The CDR3 contains 15 residues. CDR3 nucleotide sequence: TGTGCCAGCAGCTTAGTTCGGGGTTTGAGGACTGAAGCTCTCTTT. This encodes CASSLVRGLRTEALF.

This clonotype was counted ten times or more. The gene calls are TRBV28 and TRBJ1-1; D gene unclear. This CDR3 spans 14 amino acids. The germline V gene encodes CDR1 MDHEN and CDR2 SYDVKM. With 5 bases removed from V and 5 bases from J, the gap between germline ends came to 15 bases. DNA of the CDR3: TGTGCCAGCAGTCCCGCCGGCAAGAGGACTGAAGCTTTCTTT. This codes for CASSPAGKRTEAFF.

About this clonotype: A read error may be the cause here, since a much bigger clone is one base away. V gene TRBV11-2 combines with J gene TRBJ2-5, with 8 bases identical to TRBD1. Germline V gene data show CDR1 as SGHAT and CDR2 as FQNNGV. The CDR3 extends over 16 amino acids. The CDR3 region is CASSPGTGTSQETQHF. As DNA, the CDR3 is TGTGCCAGCAGCCCCGGGACAGGCACTTCACAAGAGACCCAGCACTTC. The full variable domain, rest sourced from reference TRBV11-2 and TRBJ2-5, is EAGVAQSPRYKIIEKRQSVAFWCNPISGHATLYWYQQILGQGPKLLIQFQNNGVVDDSQLPKDRFSAERLKGVDSTLKIQPAKLEDSAVYLCASSPGTGTSQETQHFGPGTRLLVL.

This clonotype was counted only a few times. This rearrangement joins TRBV5-1 to TRBJ1-1, with 7 bases aligning to TRBD1. V lost 0 bases, J lost 1 base, and 9 bases stayed unmatched. Germline lookup yields CDR1 SGHRS and CDR2 YFSETQ. The CDR3 loop spans 17 amino acids. The CDR3 spells CASSLGGRGMSNTEAFF. The CDR3 DNA reads TGCGCCAGCAGCTTGGGCGGCAGGGGGATGTCGAACACTGAAGCTTTCTTT.

In the case of this clonotype: The junction and the germline gene differ at one end; a read error may be behind it. This chain joins TRBV5-1 and TRBJ1-1; D unresolved. The CDR3 is 14 residues long. Per the germline V gene, CDR1 is SGHRS and CDR2 is YFSETQ. CDR3 nucleotides: TGCGCCAGCAGCCCACACCTTCCTGGCACTGAAGCTTGCTTT. Translation: CASSPHLPGTEACF.

At least ten counts were recorded for this clonotype. As DNA, the CDR3 is TGTGCCAGCAGTCCGGGAGCCGGGACATTGGGCAATCAGCCCCAGCATTTT. Translation: CASSPGAGTLGNQPQHF. V is TRBV6-1 and J is TRBJ1-5, with D possibly TRBD1 on 6 matching bases. V was trimmed by 5 bases and J by 2 bases, leaving 19 bases between them. This CDR3 is 17 amino acids long. The germline CDR1 and CDR2 sequences are MNHNS and SASEGT.

The genes are TRBV13 and TRBJ1-6, with D perhaps matching TRBD1 (6 bases). This CDR3 contains 14 residues. Trimming took off 6 bases at V and 6 bases at J, with 12 bases between the two ends. Germline CDR1 PRHDT, CDR2 FYEKMQ (reference sequence). CDR3: CASRTDRSNSPLHF. The CDR3 DNA follows: TGTGCCAGCAGAACGGACAGATCTAATTCACCCCTCCACTTT. The variable domain in full, completed from reference TRBV13 and TRBJ1-6, reads AAGVIQSPRHLIKEKRETATLKCYPIPRHDTVYWYQQGPGQDPQFLISFYEKMQSDKGSIPDRFSAQQFSDYHSELNMSSLELGDSALYFCASRTDRSNSPLHFGNGTRLTVT.

This clonotype came up many times. The V call is TRBV27, the J call TRBJ1-1; D is perhaps TRBD1 (5 bases). Germline CDR1 reads MNHEY; CDR2 reads SMNVEV (reference sequence). The CDR3 extends over 16 amino acids. Between the trimmed V and J ends, which lost 1 base and 2 bases, there was a span of 14 bases. CDR3 coding DNA: TGTGCCAGCAGTTTATATTCCAGGGCACAAAACACTGAAGCTTTCTTT. Translated, it gives CASSLYSRAQNTEAFF.

This rearrangement joins TRBV20-1 to TRBJ2-5; TRBD2 aligns across 9 bases. Germline trimming cut 4 bases from V and 4 bases from J; bases unmatched to any gene: 16. The CDR3 consists of 17 residues. CDR1 is DFQATT and CDR2 is SNEGSKA in the germline V gene (reference sequence). Written as DNA, the CDR3 is TGCAGTGCTAAGGGATCTAGCGGGGATATTTGGGGAGAGACCCAGTACTTC. It codes for CSAKGSSGDIWGETQYF.

This clonotype was counted many times. The chain has TRBV6-1 and TRBJ1-5; no clear D. Germline CDR1 and CDR2: MNHNS and SASEGT. This CDR3 spans 15 amino acids. The V and J ends lost 8 bases and 10 bases respectively, with 24 bases between them. In DNA, the CDR3 is TGTGCCAGCCGCCCGTCACGGAACACCTGGGCACCCCAGCATTTT. This encodes CASRPSRNTWAPQHF.

V is TRBV28 and J is TRBJ1-4; D is perhaps TRBD1 (5 bases). There are 14 residues in the CDR3. The V and J ends lost 3 bases and 5 bases respectively, with 10 bases between them. The germline V gene encodes CDR1 MDHEN and CDR2 SYDVKM. The CDR3 loop reads CASSFTRANEKLFF. CDR3 bases: TGTGCCAGCAGTTTTACCAGGGCAAATGAAAAACTGTTTTTT.